This TCR beta chain is drawn from a study of blood T cell repertoires in COVID-19. Study as a whole: T cells, B-cell-depleted T cells, or PBMCs provided the cDNA or gDNA that served as material.

In the original analysis: Amplification of reference gene primers provided the estimated nucleated cell counts. Profiling relied on immunoSEQ multiplex PCR, and the TCRdb table lists in-frame clones only, not all of them. The V and J calls and clone size were taken over from that table, and D and trimming were inferred from the DNA. Of 200,000 to 250,000 clones listed, around 86% are singletons. The CDR3 extends over 14 amino acids. Germline CDR1 and CDR2: SGHRS and YFSETQ. Between the trimmed V and J ends, which lost 4 bases and 3 bases, there was a span of 13 bases. The sequencing sample was made of peripheral blood. The clonotype was recovered from a man aged 25-45 years who had recovered from COVID-19. The gene calls are TRBV5-1 and TRBJ1-1; D is perhaps TRBD1 (6 bases). This CDR3 is CASSLQGVYTEAFF. CDR3 DNA sequence: TGCGCCAGCAGCCTACAGGGAGTTTACACTGAAGCTTTCTTT.